The sequence of this T cell receptor (beta chain) was determined in a study of OX40 agonist ivuxolimab in advanced cancers. Study as a whole: Prior anti-PD-1, anti-PD-L1 or anti-CTLA-4 therapy did not bar entry, and roughly 40% had some. Whole-study findings and limits: Clonal expansion by week 6 occurred in CD4+ and CD8+ blood T cells (at 0.1 to 3.0 mg/kg).

Sequenced by immunoSEQ multiplex PCR; TCRdb stores in-frame clones only, minus some. This table has around 20,000 clones, roughly 82% appearing once. CDR1 and CDR2 from the germline V gene are MNHNS and SASEGT. There are 13 residues in the CDR3. V was shortened by 1 base and J by 7 bases, with 8 bases between the two germline ends. A note on this clone: Its target is unknown.

The origin of this receptor is an adult with an advanced solid tumor such as melanoma, head and neck, liver or kidney cancer. The sample was CD4+ or CD8+ T cells sorted from blood, taken in a trial of the OX40 agonist ivuxolimab. The chain links TRBV6-1 to TRBJ2-1; no clear D gene. The CDR3 DNA reads TGTGCCAGCAGTGAAGAGATGGCTAATGAGCAGTTCTTC. This gives the protein CASSEEMANEQFF.